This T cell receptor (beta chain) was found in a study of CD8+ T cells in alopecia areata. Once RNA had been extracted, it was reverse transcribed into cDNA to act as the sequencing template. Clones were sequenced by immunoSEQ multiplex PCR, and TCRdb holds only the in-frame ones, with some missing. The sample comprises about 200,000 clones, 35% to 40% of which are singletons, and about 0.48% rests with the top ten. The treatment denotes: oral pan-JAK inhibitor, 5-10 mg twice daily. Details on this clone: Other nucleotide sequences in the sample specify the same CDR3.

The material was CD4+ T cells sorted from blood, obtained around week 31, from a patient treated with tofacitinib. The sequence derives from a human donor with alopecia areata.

The CDR3 region is CASSPDRDYGYTF. CDR3 bases: TGTGCCAGCTCACCAGACAGGGACTATGGCTACACCTTC. The V call is TRBV18, the J call TRBJ1-2; 7 bases map to TRBD1. The length of the CDR3 is 13 residues. The V gene end was trimmed by 2 bases and the J gene end by 3 bases; junction bases not matched to a gene: 0. The V gene's germline CDR1 is KGHSH and CDR2 LQKENI.